This T cell receptor beta chain was sequenced during a study of blood T cell repertoires in COVID-19. This clone was counted between two and nine times. Per germline, CDR1 LNHDA and CDR2 SQIVND (reference sequence). This CDR3 region has 14 residues. V was cut by 9 bases and J by 0 bases, with 12 bases left in between. Assay used: immunoSEQ multiplex PCR; TCRdb lists only in-frame clones, some missing. The sample includes about 200,000 clones, about 80% of them seen just once. This TCR was recovered from a woman aged 60-75 years with COVID-19, enrolled during active disease. The rearrangement links TRBV19 to TRBJ1-3; D is undetermined. Sequences were obtained from peripheral blood. The CDR3 sequence is CASHPGSSGNTIYF. The CDR3 bases are TGTGCCAGCCATCCGGGGAGCTCTGGAAACACCATATATTTT.